The 14 T cell receptor beta chains given below trace back to one sample, sequenced in a study of T cell responses to AZD1222 COVID-19 vaccine. Sequencing was performed with immunoSEQ multiplex PCR; in TCRdb, only in-frame clones are kept and a portion is missing. The sample shows around 180,000 clones, 94% of them seen only once. The source was peripheral blood, collected 28 days after the second AZD1222 dose. These receptors originate from an adult who received the AZD1222 COVID-19 vaccine.

This chain uses TRBV19 with TRBJ1-2; D is unresolved. V lost 1 base, J lost 1 base, and 4 bases lay in between. This CDR3 is built from 13 residues. Looked up from germline, CDR1 is LNHDA and CDR2 is SQIVND (reference sequence). Here the CDR3 reads CASSIGVNYGYTF. Here the CDR3 DNA reads TGTGCCAGTAGTATAGGAGTTAACTATGGCTACACCTTC.

The CDR3 DNA is TGTGCCAGCAGCGGGGGGGACAGGGCTTACGAGCAGTACTTC. It specifies CASSGGDRAYEQYF. The chain joins TRBV27 to TRBJ2-7; tentative D call: TRBD1 (9 bases). Germline V gene sequence: CDR1 MNHEY, CDR2 SMNVEV (reference sequence). V gave up 6 bases and J gave up 4 bases, with 16 bases separating them. The CDR3 is 14 residues long.

The rearrangement joins TRBV12-3 or TRBV12-4 to TRBJ2-1, with D hard to call. This CDR3 spans 11 amino acids. Trimming took 3 bases from V and 10 from J, leaving 7 bases between them. The CDR3 loop is CASSFGREQFF. The CDR3 coding sequence is TGTGCCAGCAGTTTCGGCAGAGAGCAGTTCTTC.

This rearrangement joins TRBV11-3 to TRBJ2-1; 10 positions agree with TRBD1. The CDR3 loop spans 15 amino acids. Looked up from germline, CDR1 is SGHNT and CDR2 is YENEEA. The trim removed 5 bases at V and 2 bases at J, leaving 3 bases unmatched. Written as DNA, the CDR3 is TGTGCCAGCAGCCCCGGGACAGGGGCCTACAATGAGCAGTTCTTC. This encodes CASSPGTGAYNEQFF.

This clone occurred once. The chain has TRBV28 and TRBJ1-4; TRBD1 matches at 8 bases. CDR1 is MDHEN and CDR2 is SYDVKM in the germline V gene. CDR3 length equals 14 residues. CDR3 sequence (DNA): TGTGCGAACTCAGGGGGCAGCCCCAACGAAAAACTGTTTTTT. It yields the protein CANSGGSPNEKLFF.

The chain recombines TRBV9 with TRBJ2-7; D is possibly TRBD1 (8 bases). The CDR3 is made up of 15 amino acids. V was clipped by 0 bases and J by 7 bases, with 17 bases between them. Germline CDR1 is SGDLS and CDR2 is YYNGEE. The CDR3 DNA reads TGTGCCAGCAGCGTAGATAGCGGACAGGGAGGGGAGCAGTACTTC. Its protein is CASSVDSGQGGEQYF.

The chain is built from TRBV19 and TRBJ1-4; 8 bases map to TRBD1. With 6 bases clipped from V and 7 bases from J, the junction kept 13 bases outside the gene matches. Germline V gives CDR1 LNHDA, CDR2 SQIVND (reference sequence). This CDR3 has 16 residues. CDR3 sequence reads: CASRPSPGQGREKLFF. CDR3 coding DNA: TGTGCCAGTAGACCATCCCCCGGACAGGGTCGTGAAAAACTGTTTTTT.

This chain connects TRBV28 to TRBJ1-2, with TRBD1 matching over 12 bases. The CDR3 covers 15 residues. J gave up 6 bases and V 7 bases, and 9 bases lay outside the gene matches. The V gene's germline CDR1 is MDHEN and CDR2 SYDVKM. The CDR3 DNA follows: TGTGCCAGCAACCCAACCGGGACAGGGGGCCATGGCTACACCTTC. It yields the protein CASNPTGTGGHGYTF.

V usage is TRBV13 and J usage is TRBJ1-2, with D tentatively TRBD1 (5 bases). The V end was cut by 1 base, the J end by 4 bases, with 10 bases between. The germline gives CDR1 PRHDT, CDR2 FYEKMQ (reference sequence). The CDR3 length is 14 residues. The DNA of the CDR3 is TGTGCCAGCAGCTTAGAGGGGTTGGGCTATGGCTACACCTTC. Translating gives CASSLEGLGYGYTF.

The rearrangement links TRBV27 to TRBJ2-2; 11 bases map to TRBD1. Germline values: CDR1 MNHEY, CDR2 SMNVEV (reference sequence). V lost 3 bases and J lost 6; bases outside the gene matches: 9. The CDR3 sequence is 17 residues long. As DNA, the CDR3 is TGTGCCAGCAGTTTGCTAGTCAGGACAGGGGGCCCCGGGGAGCTGTTTTTT. As protein: CASSLLVRTGGPGELFF.

The chain carries TRBV9 and TRBJ2-1, with D tentatively TRBD1 (6 bases). This CDR3 is 14 amino acids long. CDR1 SGDLS and CDR2 YYNGEE come from the germline V gene. V lost 0 bases and J lost 4, with 8 bases in between. The CDR3 here is CASSVGGRYNEQFF. The CDR3 nucleotides read TGTGCCAGCAGCGTAGGGGGGCGGTACAATGAGCAGTTCTTC.

The CDR3 DNA reads TGTGCCAGCAGTTCGGACACTTCCACAGATACGCAGTATTTT. Translated, it gives CASSSDTSTDTQYF. The chain employs TRBV6-7 and TRBJ2-3, with D perhaps matching TRBD1 (5 bases). TRBV6-7 is annotated as an ORF whose role is uncertain. The CDR3 totals 14 residues. V lost 4 bases, J lost 2 bases, and 10 bases lay in between.

The J gene is TRBJ2-7, the V gene TRBV19; D may be TRBD1 (6 bases). Trimming stripped 7 bases from V and 0 bases from J, with 13 bases between. CDR3 length equals 14 residues. Germline V gene data show CDR1 as LNHDA and CDR2 as SQIVND (reference sequence). The CDR3 loop reads CASTTRGDSYEQYF. CDR3 nucleotides: TGTGCCAGTACCACCAGGGGCGACTCCTACGAGCAGTACTTC.

This clone was detected once. This rearrangement joins TRBV6-5 to TRBJ2-7; no reliable D call. In germline, CDR1 is MNHEY, CDR2 SVGAGI. The V end lost 2 bases, the J end lost 6 bases, and 11 bases lay between the germline ends. CDR3 length: 13 amino acids. In DNA form, the CDR3 reads TGTGCCAGCAGTTACAAAGACGGTTTCGAGCAGTACTTC. Translating it yields CASSYKDGFEQYF.